This T cell receptor (beta chain) was recovered during a study of technical replicates of blood from a few donors. V lost 4 bases and J lost 2; bases outside the gene matches: 3. CDR3 length: 14 amino acids. Germline CDR1 reads SGHRS; CDR2 reads YFSETQ. This clone was recorded only once. The protocol was immunoSEQ multiplex PCR, while the TCRdb copy is restricted to in-frame clones and leaves out a portion. The profile shows more than 50,000 clones, more than 75% of them singletons. The specimen sequenced was PBMCs. V usage is TRBV5-1 and J usage is TRBJ2-3; 8 bases agree with TRBD1. The receptor was derived from a human donor in good health. Some clones in this sample may be carry-over from other donors' samples. CDR3 amino acids: CASSAGGYTDTQYF. The CDR3 nucleotides read TGCGCCAGCAGCGCAGGGGGCTACACAGATACGCAGTATTTT. The variable domain in full, completed from reference TRBV5-1 and TRBJ2-3, reads KAGVTQTPRYLIKTRGQQVTLSCSPISGHRSVSWYQQTPGQGLQFLFEYFSETQRNKGNFPGRFSGRQFSNSRSEMNVSTLELGDSALYLCASSAGGYTDTQYFGPGTRLTVL.